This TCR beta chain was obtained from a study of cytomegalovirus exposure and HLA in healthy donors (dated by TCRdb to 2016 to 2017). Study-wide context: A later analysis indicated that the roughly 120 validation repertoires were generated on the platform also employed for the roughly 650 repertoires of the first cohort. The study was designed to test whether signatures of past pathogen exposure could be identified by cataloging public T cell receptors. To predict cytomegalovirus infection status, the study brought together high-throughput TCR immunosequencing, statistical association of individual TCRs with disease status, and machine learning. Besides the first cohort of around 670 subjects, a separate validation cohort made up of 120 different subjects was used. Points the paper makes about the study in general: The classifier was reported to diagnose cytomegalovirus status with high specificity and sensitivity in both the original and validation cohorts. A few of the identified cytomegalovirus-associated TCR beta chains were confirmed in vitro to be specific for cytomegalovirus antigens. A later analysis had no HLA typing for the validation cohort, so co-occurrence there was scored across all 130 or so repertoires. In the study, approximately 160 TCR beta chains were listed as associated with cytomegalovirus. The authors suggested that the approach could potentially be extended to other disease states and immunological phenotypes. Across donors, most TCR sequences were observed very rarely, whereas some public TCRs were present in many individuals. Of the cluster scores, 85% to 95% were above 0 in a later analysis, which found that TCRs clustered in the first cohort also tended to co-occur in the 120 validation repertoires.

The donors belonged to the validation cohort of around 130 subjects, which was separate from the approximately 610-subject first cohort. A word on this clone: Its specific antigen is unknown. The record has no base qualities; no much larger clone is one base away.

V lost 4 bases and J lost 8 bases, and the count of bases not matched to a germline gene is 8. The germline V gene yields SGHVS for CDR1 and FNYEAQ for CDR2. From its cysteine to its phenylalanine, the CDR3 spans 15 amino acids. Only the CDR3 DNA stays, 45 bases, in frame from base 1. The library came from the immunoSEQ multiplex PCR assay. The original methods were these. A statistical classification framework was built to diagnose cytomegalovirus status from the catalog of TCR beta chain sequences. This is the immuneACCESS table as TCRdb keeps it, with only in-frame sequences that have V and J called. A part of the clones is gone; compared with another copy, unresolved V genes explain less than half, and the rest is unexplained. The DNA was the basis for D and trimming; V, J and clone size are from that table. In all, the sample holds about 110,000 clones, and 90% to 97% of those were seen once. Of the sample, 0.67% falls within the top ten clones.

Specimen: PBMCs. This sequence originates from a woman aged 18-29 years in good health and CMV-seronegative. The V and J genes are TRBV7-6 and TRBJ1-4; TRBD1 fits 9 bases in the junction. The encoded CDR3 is CASSSGQGRVEKLFF. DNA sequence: TGTGCCAGCAGCTCCGGACAGGGGCGGGTGGAAAAACTGTTTTTT.